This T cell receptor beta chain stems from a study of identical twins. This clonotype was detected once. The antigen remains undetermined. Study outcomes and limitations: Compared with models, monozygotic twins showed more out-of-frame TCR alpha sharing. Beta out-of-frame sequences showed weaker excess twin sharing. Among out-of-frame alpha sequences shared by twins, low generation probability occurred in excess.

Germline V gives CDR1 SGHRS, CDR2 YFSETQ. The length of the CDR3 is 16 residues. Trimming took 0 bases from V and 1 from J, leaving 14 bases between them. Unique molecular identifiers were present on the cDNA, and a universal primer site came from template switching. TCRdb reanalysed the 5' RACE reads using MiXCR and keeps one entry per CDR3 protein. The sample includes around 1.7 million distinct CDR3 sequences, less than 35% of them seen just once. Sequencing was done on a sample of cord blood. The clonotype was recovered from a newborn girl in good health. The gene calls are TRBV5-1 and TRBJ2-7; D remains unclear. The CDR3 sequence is CASSLDPRNQSYEQYF. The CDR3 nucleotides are TGCGCCAGCAGCTTGGACCCCCGGAACCAGTCCTACGAGCAGTACTTC.